These 5 T cell receptor beta chains share one sample of origin, sequenced in a study of human T cells and chemical hapten exposure. Time point denoted: patch test 3, about 24 weeks after DPC sensitization. Treatment: therapeutic diphenylcyclopropenone sensitization with weekly scalp DPC. MiXCR, run by TCRdb on the RACE reads, gives a single entry per CDR3 protein. The sample lists more than 95,000 distinct CDR3 sequences, 34% occurring once. The material was whole blood, obtained in connection with sensitization to the hapten diphenylcyclopropenone (DPC). The source of these receptors is a man aged 35-49 years with alopecia areata. Some clones in this sample may be carry-over from other donors' samples.

The chain employs TRBV18 and TRBJ1-2; D uncertain. This CDR3 comprises 12 residues. The germline V gene has CDR1 KGHSH and CDR2 LQKENI. With 6 bases removed from V and 8 bases from J, the gap between germline ends came to 13 bases. The CDR3 here is CASSGFLEGYTF. CDR3 nucleotides: TGTGCCAGCTCGGGGTTCCTGGAGGGCTACACCTTC.

There are a few counts of this clonotype. V and J are TRBV6-6 and TRBJ1-1; no clear D. Looked up from germline, CDR1 is MNHNY and CDR2 is SVGAGI (reference sequence). CDR3 length equals 14 residues. V lost 6 bases, J lost 3 bases, and 14 bases lay in between. CDR3 coding DNA: TGTGCCAGCAGCCGAATCCTTAGGGACACTGAAGCTTTCTTT. It translates to CASSRILRDTEAFF.

V is TRBV27 and J is TRBJ2-7; 8 positions match TRBD2. Germline V gene lookup returns CDR1 MNHEY and CDR2 SMNVEV (reference sequence). V shed 5 bases and J 2 bases; nucleotides not matched to a gene: 5. The CDR3 has 14 residues. The CDR3 loop is CASSAILAAYEQYF. In nucleotides, the CDR3 is TGTGCCAGCAGTGCCATACTAGCGGCCTACGAGCAGTACTTC.

This clonotype was detected once. The chain's CDR3 is CASSSTGPSYNEQFF. The CDR3 DNA reads as TGTGCCAGCAGTTCGACAGGGCCCTCCTACAATGAGCAGTTCTTC. The gene calls are TRBV7-9 and TRBJ2-1; 7 bases align to TRBD1. The CDR3 has 15 amino acids. Germline values: CDR1 SEHNR, CDR2 FQNEAQ (reference sequence). V gave up 6 bases and J gave up 0 bases; unmatched junction bases: 5.

This clonotype was counted only a few times. At one boundary the junction diverges from the germline segment, which might be a read error. V and J are TRBV2 and TRBJ2-1, with D perhaps TRBD1 or TRBD2 (5 bases each). Per the germline V gene, CDR1 is SNHLY and CDR2 is FYNNEI. CDR3 size: 13 residues. This CDR3 reads CASSESPTGTARF. The CDR3 DNA reads as TGTGCCAGCAGTGAAAGTCCGACCGGGACCGCGCGCTTC.